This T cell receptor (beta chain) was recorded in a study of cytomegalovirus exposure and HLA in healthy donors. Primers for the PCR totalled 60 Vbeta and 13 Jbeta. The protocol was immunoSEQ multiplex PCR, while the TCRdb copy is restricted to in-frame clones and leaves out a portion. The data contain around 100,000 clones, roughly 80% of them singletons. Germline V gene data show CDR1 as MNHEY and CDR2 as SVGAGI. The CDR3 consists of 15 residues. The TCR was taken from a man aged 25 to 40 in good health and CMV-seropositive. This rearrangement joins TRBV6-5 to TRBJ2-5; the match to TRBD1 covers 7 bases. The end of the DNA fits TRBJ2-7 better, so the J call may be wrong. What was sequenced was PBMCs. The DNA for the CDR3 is TGTGCCAGCAGATTTTCCCGGGACAGTTCCTACGAGCAGTACTTC. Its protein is CASRFSRDSSYEQYF.